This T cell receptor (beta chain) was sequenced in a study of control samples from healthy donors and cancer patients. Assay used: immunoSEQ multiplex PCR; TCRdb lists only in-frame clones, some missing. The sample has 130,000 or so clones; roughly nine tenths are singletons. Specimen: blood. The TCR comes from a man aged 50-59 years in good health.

CDR3: CASSLSGGTGELFF. In nucleotides, the CDR3 is TGTGCCAGCAGTTTATCTGGGGGTACCGGGGAGCTGTTTTTT. This chain connects TRBV27 to TRBJ2-2, with D perhaps TRBD1 or TRBD2 (5 bases each). The V gene lost 0 bases and the J gene lost 5 bases, with 7 bases spanning the gap. CDR1 is MNHEY, CDR2 SMNVEV, per germline (reference sequence). This CDR3 spans 14 amino acids.